This is a list of T cell receptor beta chains from one sample in a study of T cells after yellow fever vaccination. TCRdb used MiXCR to reprocess the 5' RACE reads, holding one entry per CDR3 protein. This sample has 230,000 or so distinct CDR3 sequences, with 3.6% found just once. The sample was PBMCs, taken 15 days after the yellow fever booster vaccination. All receptors derive from a man between 18 and 29 years old who received the YFV17D yellow fever vaccine. CDR3s include the opening cysteine and the closing phenylalanine or tryptophan. The D gene is left open where the match is weak. Clone sizes are shown as how often the clone was seen (once, few, many) or a class if it is expanded.

v_gene: TRBV12-3/TRBV12-4; abundance: many; j_gene: TRBJ1-6; d_gene: TRBD1; CDR3nt: TGTGCCAGCAGCCGAGGGGGCGCCTTTGGTTCACCCCTCCACTTT; CDR3aa: CASSRGGAFGSPLHF
v_gene: TRBV5-1; abundance: many; j_gene: TRBJ1-5; d_gene: NA; CDR3nt: TGCGCCAGCAGCCCGACAGGTTCCTATAGCAATCAGCCCCAGCATTTT; CDR3aa: CASSPTGSYSNQPQHF
v_gene: TRBV7-8; abundance: many; j_gene: TRBJ1-1; d_gene: NA; CDR3nt: TGTGCCAGCAGCGTTGACAGATCTGAAGCTTTCTTT; CDR3aa: CASSVDRSEAFF
v_gene: TRBV7-6; abundance: many; j_gene: TRBJ2-3; d_gene: NA; CDR3nt: TGTGCCAGCATGTCTTACCAGAAAGCAGATACGCAGTATTTT; CDR3aa: CASMSYQKADTQYF
v_gene: TRBV4-1; abundance: many; j_gene: TRBJ1-5; d_gene: NA; CDR3nt: TGCGCCAGCAGCCAAGATAGGTCGGGCGGTCAGCCCCAGCATTTT; CDR3aa: CASSQDRSGGQPQHF
v_gene: TRBV29-1; abundance: many; j_gene: TRBJ1-1; d_gene: NA; CDR3nt: TGCAGCGTTGAAACGGGGGCACGGGGAGCTTTCTTT; CDR3aa: CSVETGARGAFF
v_gene: TRBV27; abundance: many; j_gene: TRBJ1-2; d_gene: NA; CDR3nt: TGTGCCAGCAGTTTACTTGGGGGCCCCTATGGCTACACCTTC; CDR3aa: CASSLLGGPYGYTF
v_gene: TRBV5-4; abundance: many; j_gene: TRBJ2-4; d_gene: TRBD2; CDR3nt: TGTGCCAGCAGCTTGCCGGGACTAGCGGGGGGTAACATTCAGTACTTC; CDR3aa: CASSLPGLAGGNIQYF
v_gene: TRBV12-5; abundance: many; j_gene: TRBJ2-5; d_gene: NA; CDR3nt: TGTGCTAGTGGTTTGCCTAGCATTACAGAGACCCAGTACTTC; CDR3aa: CASGLPSITETQYF
v_gene: TRBV5-6; abundance: many; j_gene: TRBJ1-1; d_gene: NA; CDR3nt: TGTGCCAGCAGCGAGGACCGCAAACTGAACACTGAAGCTTTCTTT; CDR3aa: CASSEDRKLNTEAFF
v_gene: TRBV5-1; abundance: many; j_gene: TRBJ2-2; d_gene: TRBD2; CDR3nt: TGCGCCAGCAGCCCCCGTGGGGGGGAGGCCGGGGAGCTGTTTTTT; CDR3aa: CASSPRGGEAGELFF
v_gene: TRBV4-2; abundance: many; j_gene: TRBJ2-1; d_gene: TRBD2; CDR3nt: TGTGCCAGCAGCCAAGGCCTAGCGGGGGTGTATGGCTCCTACAATGAGCAGTTCTTC; CDR3aa: CASSQGLAGVYGSYNEQFF